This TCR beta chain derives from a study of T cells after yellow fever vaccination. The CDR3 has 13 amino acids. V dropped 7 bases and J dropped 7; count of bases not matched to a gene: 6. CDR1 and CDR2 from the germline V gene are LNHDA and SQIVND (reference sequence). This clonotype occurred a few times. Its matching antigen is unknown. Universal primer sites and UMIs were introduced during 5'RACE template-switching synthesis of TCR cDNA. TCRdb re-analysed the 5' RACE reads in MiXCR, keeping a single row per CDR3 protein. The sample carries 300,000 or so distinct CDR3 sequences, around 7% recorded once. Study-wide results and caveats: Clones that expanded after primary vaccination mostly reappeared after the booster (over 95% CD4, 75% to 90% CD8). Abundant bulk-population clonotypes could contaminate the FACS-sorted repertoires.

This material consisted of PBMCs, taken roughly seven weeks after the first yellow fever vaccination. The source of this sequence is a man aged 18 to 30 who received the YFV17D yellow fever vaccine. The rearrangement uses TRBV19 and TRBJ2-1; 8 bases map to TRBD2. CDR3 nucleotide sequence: TGTGCCAGTACCCCGGGAGGGCGTAATGAGCAGTTCTTC. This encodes CASTPGGRNEQFF.